One sample yielded the 28 T cell receptor beta chains listed below, sequenced in a study of CD8 T cells in Susac syndrome. RNA amounts of about 0.45 to 1 ug underwent reverse transcription with random hexamers. TCRdb redid the calling of the immunoSEQ multiplex PCR reads with MiXCR, one entry per CDR3 protein. The sample contains around 270,000 distinct CDR3 sequences, 89% of which appear only once. Specimen: CD8+ T cells from PBMCs. These receptors all stem from a human donor with multiple sclerosis.

This clonotype was seen just once. The chain is built from TRBV29-1 and TRBJ1-1; the match to TRBD1 covers 7 bases. V shed 7 bases and J 0 bases; nucleotides not matched to a gene: 2. The CDR3 is made up of 12 amino acids. Per germline, CDR1 SQVTM and CDR2 ANQGSEA. The CDR3 bases are TGCAGCGCGGGACAGATGAACACTGAAGCTTTCTTT. Translating it yields CSAGQMNTEAFF.

V is TRBV19 and J is TRBJ2-7; weak D call: TRBD2 (6 bases). The length of the CDR3 is 13 residues. Germline values: CDR1 LNHDA, CDR2 SQIVND (reference sequence). Trimming removed 5 bases from V and 7 bases from J, with 15 bases in between. CDR3 amino acids: CASSAASAGEQYF. CDR3 nucleotide sequence: TGTGCCAGTAGTGCTGCGAGCGCGGGGGAGCAGTACTTC.

The rearrangement links TRBV12-3 or TRBV12-4 to TRBJ1-4; the D is unclear. This CDR3 is built from 14 residues. Trimming shortened V by 3 bases and J by 4 bases, and 9 bases separated the two germline ends. CDR3 amino acids: CASSFLRINEKLFF. The DNA for the CDR3 is TGTGCCAGCAGTTTCTTACGGATTAATGAAAAACTGTTTTTT.

V usage is TRBV5-5 and J usage is TRBJ2-7; tentatively, D is TRBD2 (6 bases). The CDR3 is 14 amino acids. From germline, CDR1 is SGHKS and CDR2 YYEKEE (reference sequence). Trimming removed 6 bases from V and 1 base from J, with 14 bases in between. For the CDR3, the DNA is TGTGCCAGCATCACCGGGACTGGGTCCTACGAGCAGTACTTC. It is translated as CASITGTGSYEQYF.

J is TRBJ1-1 and V is TRBV19, with unresolved D. This CDR3 is 16 amino acids long. Germline CDR1 LNHDA, CDR2 SQIVND (reference sequence). Between the trimmed V and J ends, which lost 6 bases and 1 base, there was a span of 18 bases. The DNA for the CDR3 is TGTGCCAGTAGGCAATTCGGATGGGTACAGAACACTGAAGCTTTCTTT. Amino acids: CASRQFGWVQNTEAFF.

For the CDR3, the DNA is TGTGCCAGCAGCGCCCCGGGAGACTTGGGCACAGATACGCAGTATTTT. Translation gives CASSAPGDLGTDTQYF. The chain is built from TRBV13 and TRBJ2-3; perhaps TRBD2 as D (6 bases). Between the trimmed V and J ends, which lost 5 bases and 1 base, there was a span of 16 bases. Germline values: CDR1 PRHDT, CDR2 FYEKMQ (reference sequence). This CDR3 spans 16 amino acids.

The chain uses TRBV27 and TRBJ2-7; D is unresolved. Germline V lookup: CDR1 MNHEY, CDR2 SMNVEV (reference sequence). V was shortened by 3 bases and J by 3 bases, with 12 bases between the two germline ends. This CDR3 contains 14 residues. The CDR3 bases are TGTGCCAGCAGTTTTAAGTGGGTGGGCTACGAGCAGTACTTC. Protein: CASSFKWVGYEQYF.

This chain uses TRBV4-2 with TRBJ2-7; TRBD1 is a possible D gene (6 bases). V gave up 0 bases and J gave up 3 bases, with 15 bases separating them. Germline V gene sequence: CDR1 LGHNA, CDR2 YNFKEQ. This CDR3 is built from 16 residues. Here the CDR3 reads CASSQDQGLSRYEQYF. Here the CDR3 DNA reads TGTGCCAGCAGCCAAGATCAGGGGCTATCACGCTACGAGCAGTACTTC.

The gene calls are TRBV19 and TRBJ2-3; D is uncertain. Looked up from germline, CDR1 is LNHDA and CDR2 is SQIVND (reference sequence). The CDR3 totals 14 residues. Trimming took 7 bases from V and 2 from J, leaving 13 bases between them. The CDR3 coding sequence is TGTGCCAGTACCTCAGTGAAGGACACAGATACGCAGTATTTT. It yields the protein CASTSVKDTDTQYF.

This sequence joins TRBV5-6 and TRBJ2-2, with 9 bases lining up with TRBD1. J gave up 7 bases and V 1 base, and 8 bases lay outside the gene matches. CDR1 is SGHDT, CDR2 YYEEEE, per germline. This CDR3 is 16 amino acids long. The CDR3 loop is CASSLQDRGAVGELFF. The CDR3 region has the DNA TGTGCCAGCAGCTTGCAGGACAGGGGCGCGGTCGGGGAGCTGTTTTTT.

This chain uses TRBV5-6 with TRBJ2-7; 11 bases are shared with TRBD2. The CDR3 spans 15 residues. Germline loops: CDR1 SGHDT, CDR2 YYEEEE. Trimming took 4 bases from V and 2 from J; bases not matched to a gene: 5. CDR3 DNA: TGTGCCAGCAGCGATCCGGGACTAGCGGCCTACGAGCAGTACTTC. This encodes CASSDPGLAAYEQYF.

The rearrangement joins TRBV4-2 to TRBJ2-4; TRBD1 matches 9 bases. Trimming removed 1 base from V and 5 bases from J; junction bases left unmatched: 6. The CDR3 runs to 16 residues. CDR1 and CDR2 (germline): LGHNA, YNFKEQ. CDR3 coding DNA: TGTGCCAGCAGCCAAGGTGGACAGGGGCTTGAAAACATTCAGTACTTC. This encodes CASSQGGQGLENIQYF.

J is TRBJ2-4 and V is TRBV27; no firm D call. CDR3 length equals 15 residues. The ends were cut back, 6 bases at V and 0 bases at J, with 12 bases in the middle. CDR1 is MNHEY, CDR2 SMNVEV, per germline (reference sequence). The CDR3: CASRQGALAKNIQYF. The CDR3 DNA sequence: TGTGCCAGCAGGCAAGGAGCTTTAGCCAAAAACATTCAGTACTTC.

The chain recombines TRBV7-9 with TRBJ1-2, with TRBD1 as a possible D gene (5 bases). V was clipped by 4 bases and J by 0 bases, with 12 bases between them. Germline V gene lookup returns CDR1 SEHNR and CDR2 FQNEAQ (reference sequence). The CDR3 totals 15 residues. The CDR3: CASSSRDGANYGYTF. Written as DNA, the CDR3 is TGTGCCAGCAGCTCTAGGGACGGCGCTAACTATGGCTACACCTTC.

This rearrangement joins TRBV20-1 to TRBJ1-5; D not certain. Deletions cut 0 bases from V and 3 bases from J, with 12 bases between. The CDR3 extends over 15 amino acids. Per germline, CDR1 DFQATT and CDR2 SNEGSKA (reference sequence). CDR3 sequence: CSAREVNSPNQPQHF. CDR3 sequence (DNA): TGCAGTGCTAGAGAGGTGAACAGTCCCAATCAGCCCCAGCATTTT.

The genes are TRBV7-3 and TRBJ2-1; 12 bases match TRBD2. CDR3 length: 18 residues. Trimming at V came to 4 bases and at J to 5 bases, leaving 12 bases not matched to a gene. Per the germline V gene, CDR1 is SGHTA and CDR2 is FQGTGA. The CDR3 reads CASSSPLLAGGFNNEQFF. The CDR3 DNA sequence: TGTGCCAGCAGCTCACCGTTACTAGCGGGAGGCTTCAACAATGAGCAGTTCTTC.

The gene calls are TRBV7-4 and TRBJ2-2; 7 bases agree with TRBD2. The CDR3 covers 13 residues. CDR1 is SGHVT and CDR2 is SQSDAQ in the germline V gene. The trim removed 5 bases at V and 7 bases at J, leaving 4 bases unmatched. The CDR3 nucleotides read TGTGCCAGCAGCCGGGGAGGGAGCGGGGAGCTGTTTTTT. Translated, it gives CASSRGGSGELFF.

This clonotype was seen more than once but under ten times. The rearrangement joins TRBV6-1 to TRBJ2-3; maybe TRBD2 (5 bases). Germline V gene sequence: CDR1 MNHNS, CDR2 SASEGT. V was clipped by 1 base and J by 8 bases, with 13 bases between them. This CDR3 contains 14 residues. CDR3 sequence reads: CASSEGPDSVTQYF. CDR3 DNA: TGTGCCAGCAGTGAAGGGCCCGATAGCGTTACGCAGTATTTT.

This chain uses TRBV9 with TRBJ2-1; D remains unclear. This CDR3 spans 12 amino acids. V lost 0 bases, J lost 8 bases, and 6 bases lay in between. Germline CDR1 is SGDLS and CDR2 is YYNGEE. The CDR3 loop reads CASSVAGDEQFF. For the CDR3, the DNA is TGTGCCAGCAGCGTAGCTGGGGATGAGCAGTTCTTC.

The rearrangement links TRBV6-1 to TRBJ2-2; 12 bases fit TRBD1. V was clipped by 5 bases and J by 0 bases; unmatched bases: 10. Germline CDR1 and CDR2: MNHNS and SASEGT. CDR3 length: 19 amino acids. CDR3 in DNA: TGTGCCAGCAGTATCACCCGGGACAGGGGGCTGTCGAACACCGGGGAGCTGTTTTTT. Residues: CASSITRDRGLSNTGELFF.

This chain uses TRBV2 with TRBJ1-5; 9 nucleotides line up with TRBD1. The CDR3 has 12 residues. J was trimmed by 5 bases and V by 8 bases; bases with no gene match: 1. Germline V CDR1 and CDR2: SNHLY, FYNNEI. CDR3 region: CASGQGHQPQHF. The CDR3 nucleotides read TGTGCCAGCGGACAGGGGCATCAGCCCCAGCATTTT. The full variable domain, rest sourced from reference TRBV2 and TRBJ1-5, is EPEVTQTPSHQVTQMGQEVILRCVPISNHLYFYWYRQILGQKVEFLVSFYNNEISEKSEIFDDQFSVERPDGSNFTLKIRSTKLEDSAMYFCASGQGHQPQHFGDGTRLSIL.

The gene calls are TRBV20-1 and TRBJ2-1; 10 bases match TRBD1. Germline V gene data show CDR1 as DFQATT and CDR2 as SNEGSKA (reference sequence). The CDR3 runs 13 residues. The V segment lost 6 bases and the J segment 6 bases; nucleotides outside the gene matches: 5. The CDR3 DNA reads TGCAGTGCCAAGGACAGGGGGGCCAATGAGCAGTTCTTC. Protein product: CSAKDRGANEQFF.

J is TRBJ2-4 and V is TRBV7-3; 12 positions agree with TRBD2. V shed 2 bases and J 0 bases; nucleotides not matched to a gene: 5. CDR1 is SGHTA, CDR2 FQGTGA, per germline. This CDR3 contains 18 residues. Here the CDR3 DNA reads TGTGCCAGCAGCTTAGGGCTAGCGGGAGGGATAGCCAAAAACATTCAGTACTTC. This codes for CASSLGLAGGIAKNIQYF.

The genes are TRBV12-3 or TRBV12-4 and TRBJ2-1; maybe TRBD2 (5 bases). V lost 3 bases, J lost 8 bases, and 14 bases lay in between. This CDR3 region has 14 residues. Written as DNA, the CDR3 is TGTGCCAGCAGTTTGGTCGGGGTCTTGGATGAGCAGTTCTTC. Translation: CASSLVGVLDEQFF.

This chain uses TRBV27 with TRBJ2-5, with 10 bases identical to TRBD2. Germline CDR1 is MNHEY and CDR2 is SMNVEV (reference sequence). Losses at the gene ends were 4 bases for V and 2 bases for J; bases not matched to a gene: 1. This CDR3 contains 14 residues. CDR3 sequence reads: CASSSAGGQETQYF. In DNA, the CDR3 is TGTGCCAGCAGTTCAGCGGGAGGGCAAGAGACCCAGTACTTC.

This clonotype was seen a handful of times. The V gene is TRBV7-6, the J gene TRBJ2-5; tentatively, D is TRBD1 (8 bases). Germline CDR1 is SGHVS and CDR2 is FNYEAQ. The length of the CDR3 is 13 residues. V was cut by 6 bases and J by 3 bases, with 11 bases left in between. This CDR3 reads CASRTGGEETQYF. The DNA of the CDR3 is TGTGCCAGCAGAACAGGGGGGGAAGAGACCCAGTACTTC.

The gene calls are TRBV2 and TRBJ1-2; D is undetermined. The CDR3 runs 14 residues. In germline, CDR1 is SNHLY, CDR2 FYNNEI. Trimming pared 2 bases from V and 2 bases from J, leaving 9 bases between. The CDR3 sequence is CASSELGFNYGYTF. CDR3 coding DNA: TGTGCCAGCAGTGAACTGGGGTTCAACTATGGCTACACCTTC.

The chain is built from TRBV5-6 and TRBJ2-1; TRBD2 is a possible D gene (6 bases). The CDR3 length is 14 residues. Germline V gene data show CDR1 as SGHDT and CDR2 as YYEEEE. Between the trimmed V and J ends, which lost 4 bases and 3 bases, there was a span of 11 bases. This CDR3 is CASSKSSDYNEQFF. CDR3 nucleotide sequence: TGTGCCAGCAGCAAATCTAGCGACTACAATGAGCAGTTCTTC.